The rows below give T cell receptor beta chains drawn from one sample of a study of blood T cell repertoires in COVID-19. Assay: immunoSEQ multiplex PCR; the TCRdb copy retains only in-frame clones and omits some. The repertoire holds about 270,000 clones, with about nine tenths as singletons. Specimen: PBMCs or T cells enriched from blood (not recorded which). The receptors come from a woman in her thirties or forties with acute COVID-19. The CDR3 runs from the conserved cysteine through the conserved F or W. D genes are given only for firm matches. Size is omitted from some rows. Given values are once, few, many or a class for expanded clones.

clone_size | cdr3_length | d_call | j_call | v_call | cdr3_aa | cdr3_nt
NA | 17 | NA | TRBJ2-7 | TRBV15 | CATSTAFGGGVSYEQYF | TGTGCCACCAGCACAGCTTTTGGGGGAGGCGTCTCCTACGAGCAGTACTTC
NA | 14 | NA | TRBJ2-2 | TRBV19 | CASSKPGPTGELFF | TGTGCCAGTAGTAAGCCCGGTCCCACCGGGGAGCTGTTTTTT
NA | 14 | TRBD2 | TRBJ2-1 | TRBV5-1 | CASSFPSGGGEQFF | TGCGCCAGCAGCTTCCCCTCCGGGGGGGGTGAGCAGTTCTTC
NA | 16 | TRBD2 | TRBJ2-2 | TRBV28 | CASSRRLARNTGELFF | TGTGCCAGCAGCCGTCGACTAGCGAGGAACACCGGGGAGCTGTTTTTT
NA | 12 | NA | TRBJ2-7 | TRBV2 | CASSRDIYEQYF | TGTGCCAGCAGTAGGGACATCTACGAGCAGTACTTC
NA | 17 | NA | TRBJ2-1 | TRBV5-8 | CASSSEGLLAVYNEQFF | TGTGCCAGCAGCTCGGAGGGACTCTTGGCAGTTTACAATGAGCAGTTCTTC
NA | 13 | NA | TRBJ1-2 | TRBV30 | CAWAPGHFYGYTF | TGTGCCTGGGCCCCGGGACATTTCTATGGCTACACCTTC
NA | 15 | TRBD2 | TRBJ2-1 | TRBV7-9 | CASSLGASGSNEQFF | TGTGCCAGCAGCTTAGGGGCTAGCGGGAGCAATGAGCAGTTCTTC
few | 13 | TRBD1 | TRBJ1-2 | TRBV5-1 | CASSTGQGYGYTF | TGCGCCAGCAGCACAGGACAGGGTTATGGCTACACCTTC
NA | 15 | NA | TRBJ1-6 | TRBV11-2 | CASSLDGVSGSPLHF | TGTGCCAGCAGCTTAGACGGGGTGTCTGGGTCACCCCTCCACTTT
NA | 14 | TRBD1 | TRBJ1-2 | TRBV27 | CASGRQGARDGYTF | TGTGCCAGCGGTAGACAGGGGGCACGGGATGGCTACACCTTC
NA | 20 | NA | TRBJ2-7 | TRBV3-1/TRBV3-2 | CASSLYGLAEGNPITYEQYF | TGTGCCAGCAGCCTTTACGGGCTCGCGGAGGGCAACCCCATAACCTACGAGCAGTACTTC
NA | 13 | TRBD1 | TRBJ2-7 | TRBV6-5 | CASRRDRRYEQYF | TGTGCCAGCAGGAGGGACAGACGATACGAGCAGTACTTC
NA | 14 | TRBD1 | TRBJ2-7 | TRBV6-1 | CASSEGQSSYEQYF | TGTGCCAGCAGTGAGGGACAGAGCTCCTACGAGCAGTACTTC
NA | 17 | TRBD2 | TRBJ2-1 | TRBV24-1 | CATSDPGTSGSGTEQFF | TGTGCCACCAGTGACCCCGGGACTAGCGGGAGCGGCACTGAGCAGTTCTTC
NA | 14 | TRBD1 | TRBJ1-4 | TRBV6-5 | CASSQTGGREKLFF | TGTGCCAGCAGTCAGACAGGGGGTAGGGAAAAACTGTTTTTT
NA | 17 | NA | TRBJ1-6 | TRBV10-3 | CAISESRQLRYNSPLHF | TGTGCCATCAGTGAGTCGAGACAGCTACGTTATAATTCACCCCTCCACTTT
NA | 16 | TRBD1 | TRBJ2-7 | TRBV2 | CAKTGSRDRGSYEQYF | TGTGCCAAAACTGGGTCTCGGGACAGGGGATCCTACGAGCAGTACTTC
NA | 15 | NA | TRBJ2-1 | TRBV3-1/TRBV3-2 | CASSPWEAITGQQFF | TGTGCCAGCAGCCCGTGGGAGGCCATCACGGGGCAGCAGTTCTTC
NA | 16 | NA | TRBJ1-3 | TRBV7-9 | CASSLALGSSGNTIYF | TGTGCCAGCAGCTTAGCGCTGGGCAGCTCTGGAAACACCATATATTTT
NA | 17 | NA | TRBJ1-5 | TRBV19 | CASSIVLETDSNQPQHF | TGTGCCAGTAGTATAGTGCTCGAGACAGATAGCAATCAGCCCCAGCATTTT
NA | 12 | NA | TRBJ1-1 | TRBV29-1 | CTVGLRNTEAFF | TGCACGGTGGGGCTTAGGAACACTGAAGCTTTCTTT
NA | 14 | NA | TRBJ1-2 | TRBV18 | CASSPQTGGEGYTF | TGTGCCAGCTCACCCCAGACAGGAGGCGAAGGCTACACCTTC
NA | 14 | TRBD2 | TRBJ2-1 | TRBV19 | CASGTSGSTYEQFF | TGTGCCAGTGGGACTAGCGGGAGTACATATGAGCAGTTCTTC
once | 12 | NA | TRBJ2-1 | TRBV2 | CASSELLAEQFF | TGTGCCAGCAGTGAACTACTAGCTGAGCAGTTCTTC
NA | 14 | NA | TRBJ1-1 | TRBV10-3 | CAISVLEGNTEAFF | TGTGCCATCAGTGTATTAGAGGGGAACACTGAAGCTTTCTTT
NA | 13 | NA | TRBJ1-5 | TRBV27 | CASSLSGGTPQHF | TGTGCCAGCAGTTTATCGGGAGGGACGCCCCAGCATTTT
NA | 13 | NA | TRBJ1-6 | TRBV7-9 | CASSLGGNTPLHF | TGTGCCAGCAGCTTAGGAGGGAACACACCCCTCCACTTT
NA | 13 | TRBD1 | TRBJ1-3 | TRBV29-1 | CSVDTGGGNTIYF | TGCAGCGTTGACACAGGGGGTGGAAACACCATATATTTT
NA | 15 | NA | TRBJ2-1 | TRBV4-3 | CASSRQIVGGNEQFF | TGCGCCAGCAGCCGCCAAATTGTTGGCGGCAATGAGCAGTTCTTC
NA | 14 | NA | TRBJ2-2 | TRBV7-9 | CASSPPGIPGELFF | TGTGCCAGCAGCCCCCCAGGGATCCCCGGGGAGCTGTTTTTT
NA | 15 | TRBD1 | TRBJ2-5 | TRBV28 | CASSLGQGARETQYF | TGTGCCAGCAGCTTGGGACAGGGGGCAAGAGAGACCCAGTACTTC
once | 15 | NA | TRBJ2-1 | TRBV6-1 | CASSEQGLGSNEQFF | TGTGCCAGCAGTGAACAGGGATTGGGGTCCAATGAGCAGTTCTTC
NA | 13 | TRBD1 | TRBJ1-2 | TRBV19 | CASSMDTGVGYTF | TGTGCCAGTAGTATGGATACAGGGGTTGGCTACACCTTC
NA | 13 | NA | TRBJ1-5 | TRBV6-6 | CASKSQDNQPQHF | TGTGCCAGCAAGTCCCAGGACAATCAGCCCCAGCATTTT
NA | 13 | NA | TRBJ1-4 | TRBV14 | CASSRGGSEKLFF | TGTGCCAGCAGCCGGGGGGGGAGTGAAAAACTGTTTTTT
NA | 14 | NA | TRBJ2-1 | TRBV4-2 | CASSPQRYYNEQFF | TGTGCCAGCAGCCCCCAACGGTACTACAATGAGCAGTTCTTC
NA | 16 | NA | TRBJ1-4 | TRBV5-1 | CASSPGVGAFNEKLFF | TGCGCCAGCAGCCCTGGGGTTGGGGCCTTCAATGAAAAACTGTTTTTT
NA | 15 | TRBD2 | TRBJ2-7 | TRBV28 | CASSPSGRGGYEQYF | TGTGCCAGCAGTCCTAGCGGGAGGGGGGGCTACGAGCAGTACTTC
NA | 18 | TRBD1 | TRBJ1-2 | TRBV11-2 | CASSLFWKGQGGNYGYTF | TGTGCCAGCAGCTTATTTTGGAAGGGACAGGGGGGGAACTATGGCTACACCTTC
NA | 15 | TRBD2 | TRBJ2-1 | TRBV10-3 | CAISEYAGADNEQFF | TGTGCCATCAGTGAGTACGCGGGAGCGGACAATGAGCAGTTCTTC
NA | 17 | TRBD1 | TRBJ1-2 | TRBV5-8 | CASSLRQGARRDYGYTF | TGTGCCAGCAGCCTACGACAGGGGGCGCGGCGGGACTATGGCTACACCTTC
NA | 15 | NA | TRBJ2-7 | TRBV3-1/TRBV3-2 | CASSQVMGLSYEQYF | TGTGCCAGCAGCCAAGTTATGGGCCTCTCCTACGAGCAGTACTTC
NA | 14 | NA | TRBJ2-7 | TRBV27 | CASSLTGTSHEQYF | TGTGCCAGCAGTTTGACCGGGACAAGCCACGAGCAGTACTTC
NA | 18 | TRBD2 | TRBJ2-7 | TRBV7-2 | CASSLARGPGLAGVEQYF | TGTGCCAGCAGCTTAGCGAGGGGACCGGGACTAGCGGGAGTCGAGCAGTACTTC
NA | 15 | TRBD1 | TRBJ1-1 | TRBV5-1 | CASRDPGQGAGEAFF | TGCGCCAGCAGGGATCCGGGACAGGGGGCTGGTGAAGCTTTCTTT
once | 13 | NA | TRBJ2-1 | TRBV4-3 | CASSQALSNEQFF | TGCGCCAGCAGCCAAGCGTTGAGTAATGAGCAGTTCTTC
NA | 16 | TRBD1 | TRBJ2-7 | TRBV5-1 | CASSLAQTGVVSEQYF | TGCGCCAGCAGCTTGGCCCAAACAGGGGTAGTGAGCGAGCAGTACTTC
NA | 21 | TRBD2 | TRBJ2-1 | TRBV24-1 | CATKGRGRETSGSETDNEQFF | TGTGCCACGAAAGGGCGGGGTCGAGAGACTAGCGGGAGTGAAACGGACAATGAGCAGTTCTTC
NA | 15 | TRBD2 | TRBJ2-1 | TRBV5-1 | CASSLYGRIGNEQFF | TGCGCCAGCAGCTTATACGGGAGGATTGGGAATGAGCAGTTCTTC
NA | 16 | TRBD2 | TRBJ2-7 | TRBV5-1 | CASSWTLAGTSYEQYF | TGCGCCAGCAGCTGGACCCTAGCGGGGACGTCCTACGAGCAGTACTTC
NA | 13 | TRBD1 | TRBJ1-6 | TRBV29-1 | CSVEGQGGGALHF | TGCAGCGTTGAAGGACAGGGTGGCGGGGCCCTCCACTTT
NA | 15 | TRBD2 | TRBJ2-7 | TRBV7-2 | CASSLGRLAGYEQYF | TGTGCCAGCAGCTTAGGTCGACTAGCGGGCTACGAGCAGTACTTC
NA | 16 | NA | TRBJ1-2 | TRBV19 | CASSIAGRGLSYGYTF | TGTGCCAGTAGTATAGCAGGTCGGGGACTTTCCTATGGCTACACCTTC
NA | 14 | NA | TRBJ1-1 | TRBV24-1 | CATRPRDLNTEAFF | TGTGCCACCAGACCCCGGGACTTAAACACTGAAGCTTTCTTT
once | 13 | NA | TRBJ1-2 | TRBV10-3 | CAISEVGGYGYTF | TGTGCCATCAGTGAAGTAGGGGGCTATGGCTACACCTTC
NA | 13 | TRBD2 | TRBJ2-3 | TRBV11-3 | CASRGTSADTQYF | TGTGCCAGCAGAGGGACTAGCGCGGATACGCAGTATTTT
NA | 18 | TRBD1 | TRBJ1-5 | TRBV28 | CASSAQGQGGGGNQPQHF | TGTGCCAGCAGCGCACAGGGTCAGGGGGGAGGTGGCAATCAGCCCCAGCATTTT
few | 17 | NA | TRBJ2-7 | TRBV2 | CASSLLTGLRSSYEQYF | TGTGCCAGCAGCCTCCTTACGGGGTTACGGAGCTCCTACGAGCAGTACTTC
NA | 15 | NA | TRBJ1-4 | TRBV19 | CASSGRTRDGEKLFF | TGTGCCAGTAGTGGTCGGACGCGGGACGGTGAAAAACTGTTTTTT